The 3 T cell receptor beta chains in this list originate from one sample, sequenced in a study of CXCR3-negative and CXCR3-positive naive CD8 T cells. For these receptors, no antigen is known. The authors made the TRB cDNA libraries by 5' RACE using UMI labels. TCRdb reprocessed the 5' RACE reads, keeping one entry per CDR3 protein, no DNA. The sample holds some 99,000 distinct CDR3 sequences. Findings of the study overall: In CXCR3-positive naive cells, the TRB CDR3s were more hydrophobic than in CXCR3-negative naive cells.

The material sequenced was naive CXCR3+ CD8+ T cells from blood. The subset: CD45RO-CCR7+CD27+CD95- naive CD8+ T cells expressing CXCR3 (TNR3+). The origin of the receptors is a human donor in good health. Some clones in this sample may be carry-over from other donors' samples.

The V call is TRBV6-2 or TRBV6-3, the J call TRBJ2-2; the D gene TCRdb calls, TRBD2, cannot be checked with no DNA. The V gene's germline CDR1 is MNHEY and CDR2 SVGEGT. CDR3 length: 17 amino acids. This CDR3 reads CASSQIVPIKNTGELFF.

The rearrangement uses TRBV23-1 and TRBJ2-7; checking the TCRdb D call of TRBD1 is not possible without DNA. TRBV23-1 is identified as an open reading frame with a role that is uncertain. The CDR3 covers 12 residues. CDR3 sequence reads: CASSQSTGKQYF.

The chain is built from TRBV2 and TRBJ2-5; without DNA, the TCRdb call of TRBD2 cannot be checked. CDR1 is SNHLY, CDR2 FYNNEI, per germline. This CDR3 is 16 amino acids long. The CDR3 sequence is CASSGERQGPGETQYF.